The 2 T cell receptor beta chains reported below all come from one sample, sequenced in a study of blood T cell repertoires in COVID-19. The repertoire was sequenced with immunoSEQ multiplex PCR; TCRdb's copy has only in-frame clones and lacks some. This sample has about 250,000 clones, with about nine tenths found just once. Material: peripheral blood. These receptors all come from a woman in her twenties or thirties with COVID-19, enrolled during active disease.

V is TRBV5-4 and J is TRBJ2-2; 7 nucleotides agree with TRBD1. With 7 bases clipped from V and 1 base from J, the junction kept 16 bases outside the gene matches. CDR1 SGHNT and CDR2 YYREEE come from the germline V gene (reference sequence). The CDR3 extends over 18 amino acids. Here the CDR3 DNA reads TGTGCCAGCCCTGCCGGGACAGAGGCCTCGTGGAACACCGGGGAGCTGTTTTTT. It yields the protein CASPAGTEASWNTGELFF.

V is TRBV5-1 and J is TRBJ1-2, with a tentative D call TRBD1 (5 bases). Between the trimmed V and J ends, which lost 5 bases and 7 bases, there was a span of 18 bases. Germline V CDR1 and CDR2: SGHRS, YFSETQ. This CDR3 is 14 amino acids long. The CDR3 protein is CASRGGRPASGYTF. The CDR3, as DNA: TGCGCCAGCAGGGGGGGACGGCCCGCTAGTGGCTACACCTTC.